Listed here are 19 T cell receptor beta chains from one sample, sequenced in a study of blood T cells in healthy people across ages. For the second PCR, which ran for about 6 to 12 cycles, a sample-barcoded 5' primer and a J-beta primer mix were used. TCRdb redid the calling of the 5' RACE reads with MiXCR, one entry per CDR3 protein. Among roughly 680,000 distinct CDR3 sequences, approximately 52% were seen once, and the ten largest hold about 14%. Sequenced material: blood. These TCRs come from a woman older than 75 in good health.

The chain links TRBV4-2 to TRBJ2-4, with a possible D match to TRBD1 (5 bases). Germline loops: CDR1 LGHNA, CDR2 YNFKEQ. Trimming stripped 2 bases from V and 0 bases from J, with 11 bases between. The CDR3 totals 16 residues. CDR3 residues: CASSQPRQLAKNIQYF. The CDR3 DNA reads TGTGCCAGCAGCCAACCCCGACAGCTAGCCAAAAACATTCAGTACTTC.

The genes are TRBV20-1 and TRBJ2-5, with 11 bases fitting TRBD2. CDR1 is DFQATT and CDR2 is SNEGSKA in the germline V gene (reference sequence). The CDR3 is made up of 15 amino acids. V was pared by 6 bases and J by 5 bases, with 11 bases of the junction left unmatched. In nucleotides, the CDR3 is TGCAGTGCAACGACTAGCGGGGATACGGGGGAGACCCAGTACTTC. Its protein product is CSATTSGDTGETQYF.

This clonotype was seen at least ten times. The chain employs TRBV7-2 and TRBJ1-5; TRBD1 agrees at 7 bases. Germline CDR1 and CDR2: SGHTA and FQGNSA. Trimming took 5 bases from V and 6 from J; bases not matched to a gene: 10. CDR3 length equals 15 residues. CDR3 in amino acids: CASSPTSGGAQPQHF. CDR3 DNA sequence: TGTGCCAGCAGCCCCACCTCAGGGGGAGCTCAGCCCCAGCATTTT.

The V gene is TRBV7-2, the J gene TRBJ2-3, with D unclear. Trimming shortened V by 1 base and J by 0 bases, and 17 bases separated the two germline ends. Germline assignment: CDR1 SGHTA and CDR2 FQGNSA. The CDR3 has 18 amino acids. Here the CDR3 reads CASSLGYRYKASTDTQYF. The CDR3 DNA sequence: TGTGCCAGCAGCTTAGGCTACCGTTATAAGGCTAGCACAGATACGCAGTATTTT.

The CDR3 nucleotides are TGTGCCAGCAGCTTGACTAGCGGGGGGCGGTACAATGAGCAGTTCTTC. Protein product: CASSLTSGGRYNEQFF. The V gene is TRBV7-9, the J gene TRBJ2-1; TRBD2 aligns across 13 bases. CDR1 and CDR2 from the germline V gene are SEHNR and FQNEAQ (reference sequence). CDR3 size: 16 residues. V shed 3 bases and J 4 bases; nucleotides not matched to a gene: 3.

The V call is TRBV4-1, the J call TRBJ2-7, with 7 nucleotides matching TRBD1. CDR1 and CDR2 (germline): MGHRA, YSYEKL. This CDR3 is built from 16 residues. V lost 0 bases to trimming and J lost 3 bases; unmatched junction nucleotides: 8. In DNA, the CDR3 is TGCGCCAGCAGCCAAGAAGGCGACAGGGTGGACTACGAGCAGTACTTC. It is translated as CASSQEGDRVDYEQYF.

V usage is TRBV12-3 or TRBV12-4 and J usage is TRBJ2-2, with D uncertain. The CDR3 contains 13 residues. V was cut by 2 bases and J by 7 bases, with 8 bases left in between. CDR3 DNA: TGTGCCAGCAGTTTACTCAGAGTCGGGGAGCTGTTTTTT. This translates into CASSLLRVGELFF.

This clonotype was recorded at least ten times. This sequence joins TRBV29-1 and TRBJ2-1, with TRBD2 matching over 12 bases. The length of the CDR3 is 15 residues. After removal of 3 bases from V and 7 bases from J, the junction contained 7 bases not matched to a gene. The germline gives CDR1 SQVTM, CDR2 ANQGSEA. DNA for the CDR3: TGCAGCGTTGATCCTAGCGGGGGGGCCACGAATGAGCAGTTCTTC. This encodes CSVDPSGGATNEQFF.

The CDR3 loop reads CASSQAPAAPWDEQFF. DNA for the CDR3: TGTGCCAGCAGCCAAGCTCCGGCGGCCCCCTGGGATGAGCAGTTCTTC. This chain links TRBV14 with TRBJ2-1; no definite D call. The germline V and J ends were trimmed by 1 base and 8 bases, with 18 bases remaining between them. CDR1 and CDR2 (germline): SGHDN, FVKESK. The CDR3 spans 16 residues.

DNA for the CDR3: TGCGCCAGCAGCTTAAAGACAGCAGATACGCAGTATTTT. Protein product: CASSLKTADTQYF. This sequence joins TRBV5-1 and TRBJ2-3; TRBD1 is a possible D gene (5 bases). Trimming removed 2 bases from V and 4 bases from J, with 8 bases in between. CDR3 size: 13 residues. Germline CDR1 SGHRS, CDR2 YFSETQ.

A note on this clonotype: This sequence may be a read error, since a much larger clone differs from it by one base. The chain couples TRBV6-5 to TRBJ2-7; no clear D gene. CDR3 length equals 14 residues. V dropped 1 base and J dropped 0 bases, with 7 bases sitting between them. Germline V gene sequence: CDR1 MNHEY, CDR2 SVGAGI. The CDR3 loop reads CASSYCGNSYEQYF. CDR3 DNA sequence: TGTGCCAGCAGTTACTGTGGGAACTCCTACGAGCAGTACTTC.

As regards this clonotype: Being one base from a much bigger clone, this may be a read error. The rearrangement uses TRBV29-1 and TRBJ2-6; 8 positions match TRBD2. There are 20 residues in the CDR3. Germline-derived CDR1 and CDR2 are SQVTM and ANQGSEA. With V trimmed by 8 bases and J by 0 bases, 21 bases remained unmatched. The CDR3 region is CSILGYPLSGTSSGANVLTF. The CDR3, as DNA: TGCAGCATCCTGGGATACCCCCTTAGCGGGACTAGCTCTGGGGCCAACGTCCTGACTTTC.

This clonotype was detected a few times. The CDR3 DNA reads TGTGCCACCAGCAGAGATGGGGGAATTGAAAAACTGTTTTTT. It specifies CATSRDGGIEKLFF. The V call is TRBV15, the J call TRBJ1-4; possibly TRBD1 for D (5 bases). The CDR3 sequence is 14 residues long. CDR1 and CDR2 from the germline V gene are LNHNV and YYDKDF (reference sequence). Trimming shortened V by 0 bases and J by 7 bases, and 9 bases separated the two germline ends.

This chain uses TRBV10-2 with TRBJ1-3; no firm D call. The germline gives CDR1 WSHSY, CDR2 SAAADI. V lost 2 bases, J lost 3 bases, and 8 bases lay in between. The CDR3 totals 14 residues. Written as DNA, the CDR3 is TGCGCCAGCAGTGAGGTCAGAAGTGGAAACACCATATATTTT. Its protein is CASSEVRSGNTIYF.

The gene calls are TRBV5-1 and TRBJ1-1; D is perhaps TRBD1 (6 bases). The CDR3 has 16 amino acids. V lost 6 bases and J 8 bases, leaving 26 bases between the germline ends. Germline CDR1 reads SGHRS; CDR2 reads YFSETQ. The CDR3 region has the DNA TGCGCCAGCACCATCGACGGGGGCCAGGTCAGACGGGAAGCTTTCTTT. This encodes CASTIDGGQVRREAFF.

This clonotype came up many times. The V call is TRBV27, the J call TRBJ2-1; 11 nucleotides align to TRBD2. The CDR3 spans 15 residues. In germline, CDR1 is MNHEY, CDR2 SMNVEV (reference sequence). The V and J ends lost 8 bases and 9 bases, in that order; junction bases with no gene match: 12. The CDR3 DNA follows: TGTGCCAGCCGTCAGACTAGCGGGACGCGTGCTGAGCAGTTCTTC. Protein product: CASRQTSGTRAEQFF.

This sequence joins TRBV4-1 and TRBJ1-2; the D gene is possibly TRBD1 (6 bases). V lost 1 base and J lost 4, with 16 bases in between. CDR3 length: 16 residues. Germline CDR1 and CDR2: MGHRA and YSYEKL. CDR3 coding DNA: TGCGCCAGCAGCCAAGCCGACGGGGGCCCTAGCTATGGCTACACCTTC. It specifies CASSQADGGPSYGYTF.

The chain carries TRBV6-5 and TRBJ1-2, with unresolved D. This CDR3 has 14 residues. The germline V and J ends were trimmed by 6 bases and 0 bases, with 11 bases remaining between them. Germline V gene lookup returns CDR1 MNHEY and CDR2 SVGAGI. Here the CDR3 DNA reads TGTGCCAGCAGCCTCGGGAGATCTAACTATGGCTACACCTTC. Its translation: CASSLGRSNYGYTF.

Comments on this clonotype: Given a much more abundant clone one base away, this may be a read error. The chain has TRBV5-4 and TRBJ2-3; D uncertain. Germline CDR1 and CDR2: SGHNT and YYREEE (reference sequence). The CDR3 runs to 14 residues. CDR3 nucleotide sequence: TGTGCCAGCAGCTTGGTATCGAACTCAGAGACGCAGTATTTT. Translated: CASSLVSNSETQYF.